This T cell receptor (beta chain) was sequenced for a study of cytotoxic CD8 clonotypes in ibrutinib-treated CLL. Germline-derived CDR1 and CDR2 are SGHTS and YDEGEE. The CDR3 has 15 residues. V lost 6 bases to trimming and J lost 5 bases; unmatched junction nucleotides: 9. Target depth was 1 in 200,000 to 1 in 1 million T cells, about 10x per clonotype. Using immunoSEQ multiplex PCR, the repertoire was profiled, and TCRdb retains in-frame clones only, with some absent. The sample shows around 150,000 clones, over 75% of them seen only once. J is TRBJ2-1 and V is TRBV5-8; 9 bases line up with TRBD1. This receptor was taken from a human donor with chronic lymphocytic leukemia. Sample: PBMCs, taken at disease progression, from a patient treated with ibrutinib. The CDR3 DNA follows: TGTGCCAGCATCATCCGGGACAGGGTTAACAATGAGCAGTTCTTC. It is translated as CASIIRDRVNNEQFF.